This is a list of T cell receptor beta chains from one sample in a study of cytomegalovirus exposure and HLA in healthy donors. Profiled with immunoSEQ multiplex PCR; TCRdb holds only in-frame clones, not every one. In the table there are 140,000 to 150,000 clones, roughly 86% of which are singletons. The sample taken for sequencing was PBMCs. The source is a man between 18 and 35 years old in good health and CMV-seropositive. The CDR3 runs from the conserved cysteine through the conserved F or W. Fields, in order: clone size, D gene, V gene, J gene, CDR3 protein, CDR3 DNA. A D gene is named only where the DNA matches it firmly. Rows give clone size only sometimes, using once, few, many, or a class for an expanded clone.

clone_size: NA
d_call: NA
v_call: TRBV15
j_call: TRBJ2-2
cdr3_aa: CATSRDYGTQNTGELFF
cdr3_nt: TGTGCCACCAGCAGAGATTACGGGACTCAGAACACCGGGGAGCTGTTTTTT

clone_size: NA
d_call: TRBD2
v_call: TRBV5-1
j_call: TRBJ2-2
cdr3_aa: CASSRTSGAGGELFF
cdr3_nt: TGCGCCAGCTCGAGGACTAGCGGAGCCGGCGGGGAGCTGTTTTTT

clone_size: NA
d_call: NA
v_call: TRBV6-1
j_call: TRBJ2-7
cdr3_aa: CASREPNQERYEQYF
cdr3_nt: TGTGCCAGCAGGGAACCTAATCAGGAAAGATACGAGCAGTACTTC

clone_size: NA
d_call: TRBD1
v_call: TRBV29-1
j_call: TRBJ1-2
cdr3_aa: CSVFSTGEYGYTF
cdr3_nt: TGCAGCGTCTTCTCGACAGGGGAGTATGGCTACACCTTC

clone_size: NA
d_call: TRBD1
v_call: TRBV2
j_call: TRBJ2-7
cdr3_aa: CASTSTGVYTYEQYF
cdr3_nt: TGTGCCAGTACTTCGACAGGGGTGTATACCTACGAGCAGTACTTC

clone_size: NA
d_call: TRBD1
v_call: TRBV7-2
j_call: TRBJ1-1
cdr3_aa: CASSLDRGTEAFF
cdr3_nt: TGTGCCAGCAGCTTAGACAGGGGGACTGAAGCTTTCTTT

clone_size: once
d_call: TRBD2
v_call: TRBV11-2
j_call: TRBJ2-2
cdr3_aa: CASSSTRTSAYTGELFF
cdr3_nt: TGTGCCAGCAGCTCAACGCGGACTAGCGCGTACACCGGGGAGCTGTTTTTT

clone_size: few
d_call: TRBD1
v_call: TRBV19
j_call: TRBJ1-2
cdr3_aa: CASTQGDGYTF
cdr3_nt: TGTGCCAGCACACAGGGGGATGGCTACACCTTC

clone_size: NA
d_call: TRBD1
v_call: TRBV4-1
j_call: TRBJ2-7
cdr3_aa: CASSQPGTGKRNEQYF
cdr3_nt: TGCGCCAGCAGCCAACCCGGGACAGGGAAAAGGAACGAGCAGTACTTC

clone_size: NA
d_call: NA
v_call: TRBV2
j_call: TRBJ2-1
cdr3_aa: CASSESNNEQFF
cdr3_nt: TGTGCCAGCAGTGAGAGCAACAATGAGCAGTTCTTC

clone_size: NA
d_call: NA
v_call: TRBV13
j_call: TRBJ2-2
cdr3_aa: CASSLADTTNTGELFF
cdr3_nt: TGTGCCAGCAGCTTAGCGGACACTACGAACACCGGGGAGCTGTTTTTT

clone_size: once
d_call: TRBD2
v_call: TRBV5-1
j_call: TRBJ2-7
cdr3_aa: CASSLTSGGSYEQYF
cdr3_nt: TGCGCCAGCAGCTTGACCAGCGGGGGCTCCTACGAGCAGTACTTC

clone_size: NA
d_call: TRBD1
v_call: TRBV2
j_call: TRBJ2-7
cdr3_aa: CASGSDRGIRVWEQYF
cdr3_nt: TGTGCCAGCGGCTCGGACAGGGGGATCCGCGTTTGGGAGCAGTACTTC

clone_size: NA
d_call: NA
v_call: TRBV7-9
j_call: TRBJ2-1
cdr3_aa: CASSPTSRAYNEQFF
cdr3_nt: TGTGCCAGCAGTCCAACTAGCCGGGCCTACAATGAGCAGTTCTTC

clone_size: NA
d_call: NA
v_call: TRBV11-2
j_call: TRBJ2-3
cdr3_aa: CASSSLAVGTQYF
cdr3_nt: TGTGCCAGCAGCTCGTTAGCGGTGGGTACGCAGTATTTT

clone_size: NA
d_call: TRBD1
v_call: TRBV7-9
j_call: TRBJ1-4
cdr3_aa: CASSFGTVDEKLFF
cdr3_nt: TGTGCCAGCAGCTTTGGGACAGTTGATGAAAAACTGTTTTTT

clone_size: NA
d_call: NA
v_call: TRBV7-9
j_call: TRBJ2-1
cdr3_aa: CASSLPGTGYNEQFF
cdr3_nt: TGTGCCAGCAGTTTGCCCGGGACTGGATACAATGAGCAGTTCTTC

clone_size: NA
d_call: TRBD2
v_call: TRBV5-1
j_call: TRBJ2-7
cdr3_aa: CASSLWREFSYEQYF
cdr3_nt: TGCGCCAGCAGCTTGTGGCGGGAGTTCTCCTACGAGCAGTACTTC

clone_size: once
d_call: NA
v_call: TRBV5-1
j_call: TRBJ2-3
cdr3_aa: CASSLAWQGAKGTDTQYF
cdr3_nt: TGCGCCAGCAGCTTGGCCTGGCAAGGGGCAAAGGGCACAGATACGCAGTATTTT

clone_size: NA
d_call: TRBD2
v_call: TRBV6-4
j_call: TRBJ2-3
cdr3_aa: CASSDSKAGAPNTQYF
cdr3_nt: TGTGCCAGCAGTGACTCTAAAGCGGGAGCCCCTAATACGCAGTATTTT

clone_size: NA
d_call: TRBD1
v_call: TRBV2
j_call: TRBJ1-2
cdr3_aa: CASSRPATGVTYTF
cdr3_nt: TGTGCCAGCAGTCGACCGGCCACAGGGGTAACGTACACCTTC

clone_size: NA
d_call: TRBD2
v_call: TRBV5-1
j_call: TRBJ2-5
cdr3_aa: CASSFAWTSGSQETQYF
cdr3_nt: TGCGCCAGCAGCTTCGCTTGGACTAGCGGGAGCCAAGAGACCCAGTACTTC

clone_size: NA
d_call: TRBD2
v_call: TRBV6-5
j_call: TRBJ2-1
cdr3_aa: CASSPLAGGNNEQFF
cdr3_nt: TGTGCCAGCAGCCCACTAGCGGGGGGGAACAATGAGCAGTTCTTC

clone_size: NA
d_call: NA
v_call: TRBV7-7
j_call: TRBJ2-5
cdr3_aa: CASSSRTEETQYF
cdr3_nt: TGTGCCAGCAGCTCTCGGACAGAAGAGACCCAGTACTTC

clone_size: NA
d_call: NA
v_call: TRBV6-6
j_call: TRBJ1-1
cdr3_aa: CASTPRLRNTEAFF
cdr3_nt: TGTGCCAGCACCCCACGACTGAGGAACACTGAAGCTTTCTTT

clone_size: NA
d_call: TRBD2
v_call: TRBV27
j_call: TRBJ2-1
cdr3_aa: CASSFRLAGYNEQFF
cdr3_nt: TGTGCCAGCAGTTTCAGACTAGCGGGGTACAATGAGCAGTTCTTC

clone_size: NA
d_call: NA
v_call: TRBV2
j_call: TRBJ2-7
cdr3_aa: CASKRDRSYEQYF
cdr3_nt: TGTGCCAGCAAGCGAGACCGTAGCTACGAGCAGTACTTC

clone_size: NA
d_call: TRBD1
v_call: TRBV20-1
j_call: TRBJ1-2
cdr3_aa: CSARDLQGNTF
cdr3_nt: TGCAGTGCTAGAGATTTACAGGGGAACACCTTC

clone_size: NA
d_call: TRBD1
v_call: TRBV6-6
j_call: TRBJ1-2
cdr3_aa: CASSSYAGGSDGYTF
cdr3_nt: TGTGCCAGCAGTTCATACGCAGGGGGTTCGGATGGCTACACCTTC